This T cell receptor (beta chain) derives from a study of post-analysis software for immune sequencing data. cDNA libraries for TCR beta contained unique molecular identifiers. Some 500,000 cDNA molecules were obtained per 1 to 10 million input T cells. From the PCR reads, TCRdb called clonotypes with MiXCR, one entry per CDR3 protein. The sample includes 350,000 to 450,000 distinct CDR3 sequences, roughly 36% of them seen just once. The sequencing sample was made of blood. This clonotype was obtained from a girl aged 5 to 17 with multiple sclerosis.

This CDR3 is CASTIIGRGTANEKLFF. For the CDR3, the DNA is TGTGCCAGCACCATAATCGGTAGGGGGACGGCTAATGAAAAACTGTTTTTT. The chain carries TRBV7-8 and TRBJ1-4, with D perhaps matching TRBD1 (6 bases). V lost 7 bases to trimming and J lost 3 bases, with 21 bases between them. The CDR3 loop spans 17 amino acids. The germline V gene encodes CDR1 SGHVS and CDR2 FQNEAQ.